The rows below give T cell receptor beta chains drawn from one sample of a study of OX40 agonist ivuxolimab in advanced cancers. Libraries were prepared by immunoSEQ multiplex PCR; TCRdb keeps only in-frame clonotypes and omits some of them. The sample shows approximately 6,000 clones, roughly 88% of them seen only once. Sequenced material: CD4+ or CD8+ T cells sorted from blood, taken in a trial of the OX40 agonist ivuxolimab. These receptors were taken from an adult with an advanced solid tumor such as melanoma, head and neck, liver or kidney cancer. Both conserved end residues are part of each CDR3. The D gene is left open where the match is weak. Only part of the rows carry a size: once, few, many, or a class if the clone is expanded.

V gene: TRBV5-1; clone size: .; J gene: TRBJ2-3; D gene: TRBD2; CDR3 protein: CASSFTGLAGEGTDTQYF; CDR3 DNA: TGCGCCAGCAGCTTTACGGGACTAGCGGGAGAAGGCACAGATACGCAGTATTTT
V gene: TRBV6-1; clone size: .; J gene: TRBJ1-4; D gene: .; CDR3 protein: CASSESRGTNEKLFF; CDR3 DNA: TGTGCCAGCAGTGAATCGAGGGGGACTAATGAAAAACTGTTTTTT
V gene: TRBV7-9; clone size: few; J gene: TRBJ2-7; D gene: TRBD1; CDR3 protein: CASSWAGGVPYEQYF; CDR3 DNA: TGTGCCAGCAGCTGGGCAGGGGGCGTCCCCTACGAGCAGTACTTC
V gene: TRBV14; clone size: few; J gene: TRBJ1-1; D gene: .; CDR3 protein: CASSLIPNTEAFF; CDR3 DNA: TGTGCCAGCAGCCTCATACCTAACACTGAAGCTTTCTTT
V gene: TRBV19; clone size: .; J gene: TRBJ2-7; D gene: .; CDR3 protein: CASTANSKPYEQYF; CDR3 DNA: TGTGCCAGTACCGCGAACTCAAAGCCCTACGAGCAGTACTTC
V gene: TRBV6-4; clone size: .; J gene: TRBJ2-1; D gene: TRBD2; CDR3 protein: CASSGGREQFF; CDR3 DNA: TGTGCCAGCAGCGGCGGGAGAGAGCAGTTCTTC
V gene: TRBV19; clone size: .; J gene: TRBJ2-7; D gene: TRBD2; CDR3 protein: CASSARLAGYEQYF; CDR3 DNA: TGTGCCAGTAGTGCCCGACTAGCGGGGTACGAGCAGTACTTC
V gene: TRBV6-5; clone size: once; J gene: TRBJ2-1; D gene: TRBD1; CDR3 protein: CASSGRDRGNEQFF; CDR3 DNA: TGTGCCAGCAGTGGCAGGGACAGAGGCAATGAGCAGTTCTTC
V gene: TRBV27; clone size: .; J gene: TRBJ2-1; D gene: .; CDR3 protein: CASSSHNNEQFF; CDR3 DNA: TGTGCCAGCAGTTCACACAACAATGAGCAGTTCTTC
V gene: TRBV9; clone size: .; J gene: TRBJ2-1; D gene: .; CDR3 protein: CASSPRSGDHRLGEQFF; CDR3 DNA: TGTGCCAGCAGCCCCAGATCCGGCGACCACCGTTTGGGTGAGCAGTTCTTC
V gene: TRBV7-3; clone size: .; J gene: TRBJ1-6; D gene: .; CDR3 protein: CASSLRAANSPLHF; CDR3 DNA: TGTGCCAGCAGCTTAAGGGCAGCGAATTCACCCCTCCACTTT
V gene: TRBV6-5; clone size: .; J gene: TRBJ2-5; D gene: TRBD2; CDR3 protein: CATQGLAIWETQYF; CDR3 DNA: TGTGCCACCCAGGGACTAGCGATTTGGGAGACCCAGTACTTC
V gene: TRBV9; clone size: once; J gene: TRBJ2-2; D gene: .; CDR3 protein: CASSGPLNTGELFF; CDR3 DNA: TGTGCCAGCAGCGGACCCCTGAACACCGGGGAGCTGTTTTTT
V gene: TRBV7-6; clone size: .; J gene: TRBJ1-1; D gene: .; CDR3 protein: CASSPGLNTEAFF; CDR3 DNA: TGTGCCAGCAGCCCAGGGTTGAACACTGAAGCTTTCTTT
V gene: TRBV27; clone size: .; J gene: TRBJ1-2; D gene: .; CDR3 protein: CASSFLGEGYTF; CDR3 DNA: TGTGCCAGCAGTTTTTTGGGGGAAGGCTACACCTTC
V gene: TRBV5-5; clone size: once; J gene: TRBJ2-7; D gene: TRBD2; CDR3 protein: CASTLWASGGYEQYF; CDR3 DNA: TGTGCCAGCACCCTTTGGGCTAGCGGGGGCTACGAGCAGTACTTC
V gene: TRBV29-1; clone size: .; J gene: TRBJ2-5; D gene: TRBD2; CDR3 protein: CSVDSVAGGPGLETQYF; CDR3 DNA: TGCAGCGTTGATTCCGTTGCGGGAGGGCCGGGTTTGGAGACCCAGTACTTC
V gene: TRBV4-1; clone size: .; J gene: TRBJ1-1; D gene: .; CDR3 protein: CASSQEWVGNTEAFF; CDR3 DNA: TGCGCCAGCAGCCAAGAGTGGGTGGGGAACACTGAAGCTTTCTTT
V gene: TRBV13; clone size: .; J gene: TRBJ1-4; D gene: TRBD1; CDR3 protein: CASSATGVDEKLFF; CDR3 DNA: TGTGCCAGCAGCGCCACAGGGGTAGATGAAAAACTGTTTTTT
V gene: TRBV2; clone size: once; J gene: TRBJ1-2; D gene: .; CDR3 protein: CASSDKANYGYTF; CDR3 DNA: TGTGCCAGCAGTGATAAGGCCAACTATGGCTACACCTTC
V gene: TRBV7-9; clone size: .; J gene: TRBJ2-7; D gene: TRBD2; CDR3 protein: CASSLTGTSGSYEQYF; CDR3 DNA: TGTGCCAGCAGCTTAACGGGGACTAGCGGGAGTTACGAGCAGTACTTC
V gene: TRBV19; clone size: .; J gene: TRBJ1-1; D gene: .; CDR3 protein: CASSIGPAVNTEAFF; CDR3 DNA: TGTGCCAGTAGTATAGGTCCGGCCGTAAACACTGAAGCTTTCTTT
V gene: TRBV19; clone size: .; J gene: TRBJ2-1; D gene: .; CDR3 protein: CASTPGGGEQFF; CDR3 DNA: TGTGCCAGTACCCCAGGGGGAGGGGAGCAGTTCTTC
V gene: TRBV9; clone size: .; J gene: TRBJ1-2; D gene: TRBD1; CDR3 protein: CASSGGQDYGYTF; CDR3 DNA: TGTGCCAGCAGCGGGGGACAGGACTATGGCTACACCTTC
V gene: TRBV2; clone size: .; J gene: TRBJ2-7; D gene: .; CDR3 protein: CASTDPHSYEQYF; CDR3 DNA: TGTGCCAGCACGGATCCACACTCCTACGAGCAGTACTTC